These 10 T cell receptor beta chains were all obtained from the same sample, sequenced in a study of healthy donors' naive CD4 and CD8 T cells. A linear amplification protocol produced the TCR libraries from about 0.45 ug of total RNA. Each CDR3 protein is one row after TCRdb ran MiXCR on the reads. The sample holds 200,000 or so distinct CDR3 sequences, nearly 75% seen once. Sequenced material: naive CD4+ and CD8+ T cells sorted from blood, pooled from several donors. These receptors were taken from a pool of human donors in good health; the sample pools cells from several healthy donors.

This sequence joins TRBV29-1 and TRBJ2-7; weak D call: TRBD2 (6 bases). The CDR3 is made up of 13 amino acids. Germline V gene lookup returns CDR1 SQVTM and CDR2 ANQGSEA. With 3 bases removed from V and 5 bases from J, the gap between germline ends came to 14 bases. CDR3 DNA sequence: TGCAGCGTTGAGTTAGTCGGGAGCGACGAGCAGTACTTC. It encodes CSVELVGSDEQYF.

V usage is TRBV6-5 and J usage is TRBJ2-7; D call uncertain. V was clipped by 0 bases and J by 2 bases, with 8 bases between them. Germline-derived CDR1 and CDR2 are MNHEY and SVGAGI. CDR3 size: 14 residues. Here the CDR3 reads CASSYSGSTYEQYF. CDR3 bases: TGTGCCAGCAGTTACTCAGGCAGCACCTACGAGCAGTACTTC.

J is TRBJ2-1 and V is TRBV2; D uncertain. The V end was cut by 5 bases, the J end by 9 bases, with 14 bases between. This CDR3 is built from 13 residues. From germline, CDR1 is SNHLY and CDR2 FYNNEI. The CDR3 is CASSPPLEFEQFF. Written as DNA, the CDR3 is TGTGCCAGCAGTCCCCCTCTCGAATTTGAGCAGTTCTTC. The variable domain in full, with the rest retrieved from reference TRBV2 and TRBJ2-1, is EPEVTQTPSHQVTQMGQEVILRCVPISNHLYFYWYRQILGQKVEFLVSFYNNEISEKSEIFDDQFSVERPDGSNFTLKIRSTKLEDSAMYFCASSPPLEFEQFFGPGTRLTVL.

The rearrangement links TRBV29-1 to TRBJ2-1; D is perhaps TRBD1 (6 bases). Trimming took 4 bases from V and 1 from J, leaving 20 bases between them. The CDR3 runs to 17 residues. Germline values: CDR1 SQVTM, CDR2 ANQGSEA. The chain's CDR3 is CSVVGALAPASYNEQFF. DNA of the CDR3: TGCAGCGTTGTGGGGGCCCTAGCCCCAGCATCCTACAATGAGCAGTTCTTC.

A few counts support this clonotype. This chain links TRBV19 with TRBJ1-5, with TRBD1 matching 12 bases. The CDR3 consists of 16 residues. The junction had 3 bases not matched to a gene; V was cut back by 3 bases and J by 3 bases. Germline assignment: CDR1 LNHDA and CDR2 SQIVND (reference sequence). This CDR3 is CASSMGQGAFNQPQHF. The CDR3 coding sequence is TGTGCCAGTAGTATGGGACAGGGGGCCTTCAATCAGCCCCAGCATTTT.

This chain links TRBV29-1 with TRBJ1-1; D call uncertain. Trimming removed 7 bases from V and 1 base from J, with 10 bases in between. CDR1 SQVTM and CDR2 ANQGSEA come from the germline V gene. The CDR3 runs 12 residues. CDR3 nucleotides: TGCAGCGCTGCGGACGGGAACACTGAAGCTTTCTTT. Its protein product is CSAADGNTEAFF.

The chain joins TRBV29-1 to TRBJ1-2, with D perhaps matching TRBD1 (6 bases). Germline assignment: CDR1 SQVTM and CDR2 ANQGSEA. The germline V and J ends were trimmed by 3 bases and 3 bases, with 20 bases remaining between them. The CDR3 has 16 residues. CDR3 residues: CSVEATGNGWDYGYTF. Written as DNA, the CDR3 is TGCAGCGTTGAGGCCACAGGGAATGGTTGGGACTATGGCTACACCTTC.

The gene calls are TRBV19 and TRBJ2-3; D could derive from TRBD1 or TRBD2 (5 bases each). This CDR3 spans 18 amino acids. The V gene's germline CDR1 is LNHDA and CDR2 SQIVND (reference sequence). The V end was cut by 3 bases, the J end by 4 bases, with 23 bases between. The CDR3 here is CASSIDVSGPEAPDTQYF. In nucleotides, the CDR3 is TGTGCCAGTAGTATTGATGTTTCGGGACCCGAGGCCCCAGATACGCAGTATTTT.

The rearrangement joins TRBV11-2 to TRBJ2-2; D gene ambiguous. The V end lost 1 base, the J end lost 4 bases, and 4 bases lay between the germline ends. CDR3 length: 13 residues. The germline V gene has CDR1 SGHAT and CDR2 FQNNGV. CDR3 sequence (DNA): TGTGCCAGCAGCTTAGGGGGCACCGGGGAGCTGTTTTTT. Residues: CASSLGGTGELFF.

CDR3 bases: TGTGCCAGCAGTTTATCAAGTAGGAGAGGGGAGACCCAGTACTTC. Translation gives CASSLSSRRGETQYF. V usage is TRBV27 and J usage is TRBJ2-5; D possibly corresponds to TRBD2 (5 bases). The germline gives CDR1 MNHEY, CDR2 SMNVEV (reference sequence). The CDR3 spans 15 residues. The V and J ends lost 0 bases and 5 bases respectively, with 13 bases between them.